Listed here are 8 T cell receptor beta chains from one sample, sequenced in a study of T cells in Graves' hyperthyroidism and ophthalmopathy. RNA transcripts were the template for amplifying TCR beta CDR3 regions. RT-PCR in the first round (using the HTBI primer set) targeted the TCR CDR3. TCRdb called the multiplex PCR reads again in MiXCR, with one record for every CDR3 protein. This table has hundreds of thousands of distinct CDR3 sequences, 16% appearing once. The source material was blood. The receptor source for this set is a woman between 40 and 50 years old with Graves' ophthalmopathy.

The chain uses TRBV7-9 and TRBJ2-1; D unclear. With 5 bases removed from V and 2 bases from J, the gap between germline ends came to 10 bases. Germline V gene data show CDR1 as SEHNR and CDR2 as FQNEAQ (reference sequence). This CDR3 spans 14 amino acids. DNA for the CDR3: TGTGCCAGCAGCGTAAGCGAAACCTACAATGAGCAGTTCTTC. Amino acids: CASSVSETYNEQFF.

The gene calls are TRBV28 and TRBJ1-4, with 10 bases lining up with TRBD1. This CDR3 spans 14 amino acids. CDR1 is MDHEN and CDR2 is SYDVKM in the germline V gene. V gave up 5 bases and J gave up 7 bases; unmatched junction bases: 4. CDR3 in DNA: TGTGCCAGCAGTCAGACAGGGGGCGTTGAAAAACTGTTTTTT. It codes for CASSQTGGVEKLFF.

This clonotype was recorded many times. This chain joins TRBV6-1 and TRBJ2-7; 7 nucleotides match TRBD1. The V gene end was trimmed by 5 bases and the J gene end by 3 bases; junction bases not matched to a gene: 4. In germline, CDR1 is MNHNS, CDR2 SASEGT. The CDR3 is 13 amino acids. CDR3 coding DNA: TGTGCCAGCAGTAGCGGACAGGACTACGAGCAGTACTTC. It encodes CASSSGQDYEQYF.

At least ten counts were recorded for this clonotype. The J gene is TRBJ1-6, the V gene TRBV2; D is unresolved. The germline V gene encodes CDR1 SNHLY and CDR2 FYNNEI. Trimming shortened V by 6 bases and J by 8 bases, and 14 bases separated the two germline ends. This CDR3 spans 14 amino acids. DNA of the CDR3: TGTGCCAGCAGGCGGAACAACGGGGATTCACCCCTCCACTTT. It is translated as CASRRNNGDSPLHF.

At least ten counts were recorded for this clonotype. The chain uses TRBV20-1 and TRBJ2-3; 8 bases match TRBD2. The CDR3 is made up of 17 amino acids. J lost 4 bases, V lost 6 bases, and 18 bases had no gene match. The germline V gene encodes CDR1 DFQATT and CDR2 SNEGSKA (reference sequence). The CDR3 loop reads CSAPSLVAGLMPDTQYF. The DNA for the CDR3 is TGCAGTGCCCCGTCGCTTGTAGCGGGATTAATGCCAGATACGCAGTATTTT.

At least ten counts were recorded for this clonotype. The rearrangement links TRBV5-1 to TRBJ1-1; 7 bases are shared with TRBD1. From germline, CDR1 is SGHRS and CDR2 YFSETQ. The CDR3 has 16 residues. V shed 4 bases and J 0 bases; nucleotides not matched to a gene: 9. For the CDR3, the DNA is TGCGCCAGCAGCGTGGGACAGCTAGACATGAACACTGAAGCTTTCTTT. Encoded protein: CASSVGQLDMNTEAFF. Looking up the rest from reference TRBV5-1 and TRBJ1-1 gives the full variable domain: KAGVTQTPRYLIKTRGQQVTLSCSPISGHRSVSWYQQTPGQGLQFLFEYFSETQRNKGNFPGRFSGRQFSNSRSEMNVSTLELGDSALYLCASSVGQLDMNTEAFFGQGTRLTVV.

The V gene is TRBV6-1, the J gene TRBJ2-4; maybe TRBD2 (5 bases). The germline gives CDR1 MNHNS, CDR2 SASEGT. This CDR3 has 18 residues. Trimming left V 6 bases short and J 0 bases short, with 21 bases between. Here the CDR3 reads CASRSIGETALAKNIQYF. The DNA of the CDR3 is TGTGCCAGCAGATCGATTGGGGAGACCGCCCTAGCCAAAAACATTCAGTACTTC.

This clonotype appeared a few times. The J gene is TRBJ1-3, the V gene TRBV12-3 or TRBV12-4; a possible D gene is TRBD1 (5 bases). The CDR3 spans 14 residues. V was shortened by 3 bases and J by 7 bases, with 13 bases between the two germline ends. In nucleotides, the CDR3 is TGTGCCAGCAGTTTTAGCCCCGGGGGGAACACCATATATTTT. The encoded protein is CASSFSPGGNTIYF.